Listed below are T cell receptor beta chains from one sample, sequenced in a study of OX40 agonist ivuxolimab in advanced cancers. Generated by immunoSEQ multiplex PCR, the TCRdb table keeps only in-frame clones and is missing some. The repertoire consists of about 45,000 clones, with around nine tenths occurring once and the leading ten covering 0.95% to 1.1%. The sequencing here drew on CD4+ or CD8+ T cells sorted from blood, taken in a trial of the OX40 agonist ivuxolimab. Receptor source: an adult with an advanced solid tumor such as melanoma, head and neck, liver or kidney cancer. CDR3s include the opening cysteine and the closing phenylalanine or tryptophan. A D gene is named only where the DNA matches it firmly. Rows give clone size only sometimes, using once, few, many, or a class for an expanded clone.

>TRBJ2-7|TRBD2|-|TRBV5-6
TGTGCCAGCAGCCCGGGGGGGGGAGGGTACGAGCAGTACTTC
CASSPGGGGYEQYF
>TRBJ2-5|TRBD2|-|TRBV7-9
TGTGCCAGCAGCTCAGCGGGATCGGAGACCCAGTACTTC
CASSSAGSETQYF
>TRBJ1-2|-|-|TRBV5-6
TGTGCCAGCAGCTTGTTACGAGGGGAAGGCTACACCTTC
CASSLLRGEGYTF
>TRBJ2-1|TRBD2|-|TRBV4-1
TGCGCCAGCAGCCAAGCGTCTAGCGGGATCGGGTACAATGAGCAGTTCTTC
CASSQASSGIGYNEQFF
>TRBJ2-7|TRBD1|-|TRBV6-6
TGTGCCAGCAGTTCGATGGACAGGCTCTCCTACGAGCAGTACTTC
CASSSMDRLSYEQYF
>TRBJ1-1|-|few|TRBV21-1
TGTGCCAGCAGCCTTTGTCGGGAAGCTTTCTTT
CASSLCREAFF
>TRBJ2-7|TRBD1|-|TRBV6-5
TGTGCCAGCAGTTATCTGGACAGGGGGCCCTACGAGCAGTACTTC
CASSYLDRGPYEQYF
>TRBJ2-3|-|-|TRBV19
TGTGCCAGTAGCCTCCCCGGTGCGCGAAGCACAGATACGCAGTATTTT
CASSLPGARSTDTQYF
>TRBJ1-2|-|-|TRBV6-1
TGTGCCAGCATCGGGGGGAATAACTATGGCTACACCTTC
CASIGGNNYGYTF
>TRBJ2-7|-|-|TRBV5-1
TGCGCCAGCAGCTTGGGACCCCTTTTCTACGAGCAGTACTTC
CASSLGPLFYEQYF
>TRBJ2-5|-|-|TRBV18
TGTGCCAGCTCACCACGGAACGTCGCCCAGTACTTC
CASSPRNVAQYF
>TRBJ2-1|-|once|TRBV5-1
TGTGCCAGCAACGGGGGGCGGGAGTTAGGTGAGCAGTTCTTC
CASNGGRELGEQFF
>TRBJ1-1|-|-|TRBV5-1
TGCGCCAGCAGCCCGCGGGAATCGATGGACACTGAAGCTTTCTTT
CASSPRESMDTEAFF
>TRBJ2-1|TRBD1|-|TRBV27
TGTGCCAGCCACGCAGGGGGCGAGCAGTTCTTC
CASHAGGEQFF
>TRBJ1-4|-|-|TRBV28
TGTGCCAGCAGTTTTAGGGGTACCCCTTCGGATGAAAAACTGTTTTTT
CASSFRGTPSDEKLFF
>TRBJ1-2|-|-|TRBV28
TGTGCCAGCAGTTTAGGGGCAGAATATGGCTACACCTTC
CASSLGAEYGYTF
>TRBJ2-7|TRBD1|-|TRBV15
TGTGCCACCAGCAGAGATCTGATTTGGACAGGGTTATTCTTC
CATSRDLIWTGLFF
>TRBJ2-4|TRBD1|few|TRBV5-6
TGTGCCAGCAGCTTGGACAGGGGGCTGGGGAACATTCAGTACTTC
CASSLDRGLGNIQYF
>TRBJ1-5|TRBD1|-|TRBV19
TGCGCCAGTAGTCCGGACAGGGTTTATCAGCCCCAGCATTTT
CASSPDRVYQPQHF
>TRBJ2-3|-|-|TRBV7-9
TGTGCCAGCAGCTTAGCCCTTGCGGACCATACGCAGTATTTT
CASSLALADHTQYF
>TRBJ2-7|-|few|TRBV15
TGTGCCACCCGGACAGCTATAGGGGAGTACGAGCAGTACTTC
CATRTAIGEYEQYF
>TRBJ1-1|-|-|TRBV2
TGTGCCAGCAGGGCGACGGAGGGTCGCACTGAAGCTTTCTTT
CASRATEGRTEAFF
>TRBJ2-2|TRBD1|-|TRBV19
TGTGCCAGTAGACGACAGGGTTGGGGACCGAACACCGGGGAGCTGTTTTTT
CASRRQGWGPNTGELFF
>TRBJ2-7|TRBD2|-|TRBV9
TGTGCCAGCAGCGTAGGAATTCGACTAGCGGGTGTTGCCTACGAGCAGTACTTC
CASSVGIRLAGVAYEQYF
>TRBJ2-5|TRBD2|-|TRBV7-2
TGTGCCAGCAGCCTCATTAGGACTAGCGGGAGGGCGGAGACCCAGTACTTC
CASSLIRTSGRAETQYF
>TRBJ2-5|TRBD2|-|TRBV29-1
TGCAGCGTTGAGGCTAGCGGGAGTCAGACCCAGTACTTC
CSVEASGSQTQYF
>TRBJ2-2|-|-|TRBV10-3
TGTGCCATTTCCAGACAGTCGAACGGGGAGCTGTTTTTT
CAISRQSNGELFF
>TRBJ1-5|-|-|TRBV18
TGTGCCAGCTCAACGGCCACCGGGGATCAGCCCCAGCATTTT
CASSTATGDQPQHF
>TRBJ2-7|TRBD1|-|TRBV5-5
TGTGCCAGCAGCTGGGGACAGAGCTCCTACGAGCAGTACTTC
CASSWGQSSYEQYF